These 8 T cell receptor beta chains were sequenced from one sample in a study of T cell clonality in common variable immunodeficiency. Sequencing used immunoSEQ multiplex PCR; TCRdb keeps in-frame clones, though not all of them. This sample has roughly 38,000 clones, each found more than once. The specimen was peripheral blood mononuclear cells. Receptors were obtained from a person between 18 and 70 years old in good health.

This clone was counted ten times or more. The CDR3 end lies 3 residues beyond the end of the read and is filled in from the germline J gene. The V call is TRBV19, the J call TRBJ1-5; the D gene is possibly TRBD1 (6 bases). The V and J ends lost 7 bases and 6 bases respectively, with 19 bases between them. Germline V gene data show CDR1 as LNHDA and CDR2 as SQIVND (reference sequence). CDR3 length: 15 residues. The part of the CDR3 DNA that was read is TGTGCCAGTACCCACGTAGGGGGAGGGTCTCAGCCC. Translated, it gives CASTHVGGGSQP. The full CDR3 reads CASTHVGGGSQPQHF.

This clone appeared many times. The read gets to within 3 residues of the CDR3 end, and the germline J gene fills in the rest. J is TRBJ2-3 and V is TRBV20-1; D might be TRBD2 (6 bases). The ends were cut back, 6 bases at V and 6 bases at J, with 22 bases in the middle. The CDR3 length is 15 residues. Germline V lookup: CDR1 DFQATT, CDR2 SNEGSKA (reference sequence). CDR3 in amino acids: CSATRRDSRSDTQYF. The CDR3 DNA, read in part, is TGCAGTGCCACACGTAGGGACTCCCGGTCGGATACG.

Notes on this clone: The read gets to within 3 residues of the CDR3 end, and the germline J gene fills in the rest. The J gene is TRBJ1-3, the V gene TRBV30; D is ambiguous. V was trimmed by 0 bases and J by 3 bases, leaving 6 bases between them. Germline CDR1 and CDR2: GTSNPN and SVGIG (reference sequence). CDR3 size: 13 residues. The covered CDR3 bases are TGTGCCTGGAGTGTCGTCAGTGGAAACACC. This gives the protein CAWSVVSGNT. The complete CDR3 sequence is CAWSVVSGNTIYF.

This clone was observed at least ten times. The read stops 3 residues short of the end of the CDR3; the missing end is completed from the germline J gene. The rearrangement joins TRBV7-3 to TRBJ2-2; D unclear. The V end was cut by 5 bases, the J end by 7 bases, with 8 bases between. Germline-derived CDR1 and CDR2 are SGHTA and FQGTGA. The CDR3 is 12 residues long. The sequenced part of the CDR3 DNA is TGTGCCAGCAGCACCCCGGGCGGGGAG. Protein: CASSTPGGE. The full-length CDR3 reads as CASSTPGGELFF.

This clone was counted many times. The read ends 3 residues early relative to the CDR3; the germline J gene fills the gap. The rearrangement uses TRBV6-1 and TRBJ1-2; D is ambiguous. V was pared by 3 bases and J by 6 bases, with 5 bases between. Germline V gene sequence: CDR1 MNHNS, CDR2 SASEGT. The CDR3 consists of 11 residues. CDR3 sequence reads: CASSETNGYTF. Partial CDR3 DNA: TGTGCCAGCAGTGAGACAAATGGC.

This clone appeared many times. The observed sequence ends 3 residues before the CDR3 terminus, with the missing tail filled in from the germline J gene. The rearrangement uses TRBV6-2 or TRBV6-3 and TRBJ2-1, with a possible D match to TRBD2 (5 bases). CDR3 length: 12 amino acids. CDR1 and CDR2 from the germline V gene are MNHEY and SVGEGT. Trimming took off 6 bases at V and 7 bases at J, with 10 bases between the two ends. The DNA read from the CDR3 is TGTGCCAGCAGCCGGACTGGAAATGAG. Its protein product is CASSRTGNE. The entire CDR3 sequence reads CASSRTGNEQFF.

This clone has more than one count but fewer than ten. From the germline J gene comes the end of the CDR3, since the read stops 3 residues before it. The gene calls are TRBV2 and TRBJ1-5, with 10 bases identical to TRBD1. V lost 5 bases and J lost 4; bases outside the gene matches: 2. This CDR3 contains 14 residues. Germline V CDR1 and CDR2: SNHLY, FYNNEI. CDR3 in amino acids: CASSMDRGNQPQHF. Partial CDR3 DNA: TGTGCCAGCAGTATGGACAGGGGGAATCAGCCC.

This clone was found many times. Read coverage stops 3 residues before the CDR3 terminus; the germline J gene supplies the remainder. V usage is TRBV29-1 and J usage is TRBJ2-7, with 9 bases aligning to TRBD2. V trimming: 6 bases; J trimming: 0 bases; junction bases outside the gene matches: 9. There are 15 residues in the CDR3. CDR1 and CDR2 (germline): SQVTM, ANQGSEA. The covered CDR3 bases are TGCAGCGTGGCGGGAGGGCGGCAAAGCTCCTACGAG. Translated, it gives CSVAGGRQSSYE. The entire CDR3 protein is CSVAGGRQSSYEQYF.